This TCR beta chain was retrieved from a study of patients with pleural tuberculosis (dated by TCRdb to between 2012 and 2015). CDR1 and CDR2, looked up from the germline V gene (reference sequence), are DFQATT and SNEGSKA. V gives up 3 bases and J gives up 2 bases, and the segment between their germline ends measures 9 bases. The CDR3, from cysteine to phenylalanine, totals 13 residues. Just the 39-base CDR3 DNA is kept, in frame starting at base 1. In its sample, this clonotype was seen many times. The antigen it binds to is not known. No much larger clone is present one base from it, and per-base qualities are unavailable. Sequencing took place on an Illumina Genome Analyzer IIx. The public reads were run again by TCRdb, first through fastp at Q25 and then through MiXCR, and only productive beta chains were kept. All rows with the same CDR3 protein become a single entry with the most common DNA and genes. In all, the sample holds about 50,000 distinct CDR3 sequences, and 5.5% to 8% of those were seen once. The ten largest clones take up 15% to 20% of the sample.

The rearranged segments are TRBV20-1 and TRBJ2-3, with the D segment identity uncertain. The clonotype originates from a human donor with pleural tuberculosis. This receptor has the CDR3 CSASWLVTDTQYF. The DNA is TGCAGTGCTAGCTGGCTTGTCACAGATACGCAGTATTTT.